Below are 18 T cell receptor beta chains sequenced from a single sample in a study of cytomegalovirus exposure and HLA in healthy donors (dated by TCRdb to the late 2010s). The library was obtained by the immunoSEQ multiplex PCR assay. A mixture of 60 forward primers for TCR Vbeta segments and 13 reverse primers for TCR Jbeta segments was used in the multiplex PCR. In its TCRdb copy, this immuneACCESS table keeps in-frame sequences only and misses some clones. Where compared with another copy, unresolved V genes explain less than half of these, and the others have no known cause. Recorded for this sample are under 300,000 clones; about nine tenths of them occurred a single time. Around 4.2% of the sample is in the top ten clones. Source material: PBMCs. The source is a man aged 35 to 55 in good health and CMV-seropositive.

This chain links TRBV7-2 with TRBJ2-3; 9 bases are a match to TRBD2. CDR3 size: 16 residues. Germline CDR1 is SGHTA and CDR2 is FQGNSA. With V trimmed by 10 bases and J by 3 bases, 14 bases remained unmatched. DNA of the CDR3: TGTGCCACAAACTTCGGGACTAGCACCGAGACAGATACGCAGTATTTT. Translated: CATNFGTSTETDTQYF.

This rearrangement joins TRBV10-3 to TRBJ2-7, with unresolved D. Germline V CDR1 and CDR2: ENHRY, SYGVKD. The ends were cut back, 5 bases at V and 2 bases at J, with 10 bases in the middle. The CDR3 sequence is 13 residues long. The CDR3 protein is CAISPGDAYEQYF. DNA of the CDR3: TGTGCCATCAGTCCCGGAGATGCCTACGAGCAGTACTTC.

This clone was observed once. Other DNA sequences in this specimen translate into the identical CDR3. The genes are TRBV7-3 and TRBJ2-7, with TRBD2 identical over 13 bases. Per germline, CDR1 SGHTA and CDR2 FQGTGA. V shed 4 bases, J shed 5 bases, and the junction held 5 bases outside the gene matches. The CDR3 has 15 residues. The CDR3: CASSSGLAGVHEQYF. Written as DNA, the CDR3 is TGTGCCAGCAGCTCCGGACTAGCGGGAGTTCACGAGCAGTACTTC.

Points on this clone: Within the sample, other DNA sequences also encode this same CDR3. This chain joins TRBV28 and TRBJ2-5; 7 bases are shared with TRBD2. The CDR3 runs 13 residues. V was pared by 3 bases and J by 3 bases, with 1 base of the junction left unmatched. The V gene's germline CDR1 is MDHEN and CDR2 SYDVKM. CDR3 sequence: CASSFRGEETQYF. The CDR3 nucleotides are TGTGCCAGCAGTTTTCGGGGGGAAGAGACCCAGTACTTC. The variable domain in full, completed from reference TRBV28 and TRBJ2-5, reads DVKVTQSSRYLVKRTGEKVFLECVQDMDHENMFWYRQDPGLGLRLIYFSYDVKMKEKGDIPEGYSVSREKKERFSLILESASTNQTSMYLCASSFRGEETQYFGPGTRLLVL.

The V gene is TRBV15, the J gene TRBJ1-5, with a possible D match to TRBD1 (5 bases). Trimming stripped 1 base from V and 0 bases from J, with 10 bases between. This CDR3 region has 16 residues. From germline, CDR1 is LNHNV and CDR2 YYDKDF (reference sequence). CDR3 DNA sequence: TGTGCCACCAGCAGAGGTGGGACTTATAGCAATCAGCCCCAGCATTTT. Its translation: CATSRGGTYSNQPQHF.

This chain links TRBV9 with TRBJ1-3; D not certain. With 2 bases removed from V and 2 bases from J, the gap between germline ends came to 17 bases. Germline CDR1 and CDR2: SGDLS and YYNGEE. The CDR3 length is 17 residues. The CDR3 coding sequence is TGTGCCAGCAGCGTTACCGACGGCCCTGGGCCTGGAAACACCATATATTTT. Translated, it gives CASSVTDGPGPGNTIYF.

The chain has TRBV27 and TRBJ2-7; TRBD2 matches 8 bases. Germline V gene data show CDR1 as MNHEY and CDR2 as SMNVEV (reference sequence). The CDR3 loop spans 17 amino acids. V lost 3 bases and J lost 1; bases outside the gene matches: 11. CDR3 region: CASSFRSGGLRSYEQYF. DNA of the CDR3: TGTGCCAGCAGTTTTAGGTCGGGGGGGCTACGTTCCTACGAGCAGTACTTC.

The V gene is TRBV7-8, the J gene TRBJ2-4; D might be TRBD1 (6 bases). Per germline, CDR1 SGHVS and CDR2 FQNEAQ. This CDR3 is 19 amino acids long. V was cut by 1 base and J by 0 bases, with 19 bases left in between. The DNA for the CDR3 is TGTGCCAGCAGCTTAGTGGGGGCCGGCTCCTCCTTAGCCAAAAACATTCAGTACTTC. Its translation: CASSLVGAGSSLAKNIQYF.

The CDR3 is CASSAGLAGPWAQYF. The CDR3 region has the DNA TGTGCCAGCAGCGCCGGACTAGCGGGGCCCTGGGCCCAGTACTTC. The chain carries TRBV7-9 and TRBJ2-5; TRBD2 agrees at 12 bases. Germline V gene data show CDR1 as SEHNR and CDR2 as FQNEAQ (reference sequence). This CDR3 region has 15 residues. The ends lost 5 bases at V and 9 bases at J; junction bases unmatched: 10.

The J gene is TRBJ1-5, the V gene TRBV19; 8 positions match TRBD1. Germline trimming cut 4 bases from V and 6 bases from J; bases unmatched to any gene: 2. The CDR3 sequence is 13 residues long. Germline CDR1 reads LNHDA; CDR2 reads SQIVND (reference sequence). CDR3 DNA: TGTGCCAGTAGTAGAGGACAGGGTCAGCCCCAGCATTTT. Its translation: CASSRGQGQPQHF.

The chain couples TRBV6-1 to TRBJ2-5; D not resolved. The J call is uncertain, as TRBJ2-7 better fits the DNA end. Per germline, CDR1 MNHNS and CDR2 SASEGT. The CDR3 covers 13 residues. The CDR3 is CASNRSPYYEQYF. Written as DNA, the CDR3 is TGTGCCAGCAATAGGTCCCCCTACTACGAGCAGTACTTC.

This clone came up a few times. The chain joins TRBV5-1 to TRBJ2-7; 9 bases are a match to TRBD1. Germline CDR1 SGHRS, CDR2 YFSETQ. V shed 0 bases and J 4 bases; nucleotides not matched to a gene: 2. The CDR3 runs to 14 residues. In DNA form, the CDR3 reads TGCGCCAGCAGCTTGGACAGGGGGCTGTACGAGCAGTACTTC. Its protein is CASSLDRGLYEQYF.

This clone occurred once. V is TRBV6-6 and J is TRBJ2-7; D might be TRBD1 (6 bases). Trimming took off 2 bases at V and 2 bases at J, with 10 bases between the two ends. CDR1 is MNHNY, CDR2 SVGAGI, per germline (reference sequence). CDR3 length: 14 residues. The CDR3 region has the DNA TGTGCCAGCAGTTACGCAGGGGTCGCCTACGAGCAGTACTTC. It encodes CASSYAGVAYEQYF.

The chain carries TRBV27 and TRBJ2-7; TRBD2 aligns across 7 bases. The CDR3 extends over 18 amino acids. The germline V gene has CDR1 MNHEY and CDR2 SMNVEV (reference sequence). V gave up 5 bases and J gave up 3 bases; unmatched junction bases: 19. The CDR3 coding sequence is TGTGCCAGCAGTCCCAATCCCGGGACTAACCCTCTGATCTACGAGCAGTACTTC. As protein: CASSPNPGTNPLIYEQYF.

This chain connects TRBV5-5 to TRBJ1-4, with 8 bases aligning to TRBD1. Germline V gene sequence: CDR1 SGHKS, CDR2 YYEKEE (reference sequence). V was clipped by 2 bases and J by 5 bases; unmatched bases: 5. CDR3 length: 15 residues. CDR3 in DNA: TGTGCCAGCAGCTTCTGGGGACAGGAGAATGAAAAACTGTTTTTT. It specifies CASSFWGQENEKLFF.

The genes are TRBV2 and TRBJ2-7; D gene unclear. V lost 3 bases to trimming and J lost 1 base, with 7 bases between them. The CDR3 is made up of 13 amino acids. Per germline, CDR1 SNHLY and CDR2 FYNNEI. CDR3 DNA sequence: TGTGCCAGCAGTGATAACATATCCTACGAGCAGTACTTC. Its protein product is CASSDNISYEQYF.

J is TRBJ1-2 and V is TRBV4-3; 10 bases map to TRBD1. Germline loops: CDR1 LGHNA, CDR2 YSLEER. This CDR3 spans 16 amino acids. Unmatched junction bases numbered 7, after V lost 4 bases and J lost 2 bases. The CDR3: CASSPDRTGGNYGYTF. Here the CDR3 DNA reads TGCGCCAGCAGCCCCGATAGGACAGGGGGAAACTATGGCTACACCTTC.

The chain is built from TRBV14 and TRBJ2-1; perhaps TRBD1 as D (6 bases). V gave up 4 bases and J gave up 3 bases, with 19 bases separating them. The CDR3 consists of 17 residues. The germline V gene encodes CDR1 SGHDN and CDR2 FVKESK. CDR3 nucleotide sequence: TGTGCCAGCAGCCCTTTTACAGGGCTTAGTTTCTACAATGAGCAGTTCTTC. The encoded protein is CASSPFTGLSFYNEQFF.